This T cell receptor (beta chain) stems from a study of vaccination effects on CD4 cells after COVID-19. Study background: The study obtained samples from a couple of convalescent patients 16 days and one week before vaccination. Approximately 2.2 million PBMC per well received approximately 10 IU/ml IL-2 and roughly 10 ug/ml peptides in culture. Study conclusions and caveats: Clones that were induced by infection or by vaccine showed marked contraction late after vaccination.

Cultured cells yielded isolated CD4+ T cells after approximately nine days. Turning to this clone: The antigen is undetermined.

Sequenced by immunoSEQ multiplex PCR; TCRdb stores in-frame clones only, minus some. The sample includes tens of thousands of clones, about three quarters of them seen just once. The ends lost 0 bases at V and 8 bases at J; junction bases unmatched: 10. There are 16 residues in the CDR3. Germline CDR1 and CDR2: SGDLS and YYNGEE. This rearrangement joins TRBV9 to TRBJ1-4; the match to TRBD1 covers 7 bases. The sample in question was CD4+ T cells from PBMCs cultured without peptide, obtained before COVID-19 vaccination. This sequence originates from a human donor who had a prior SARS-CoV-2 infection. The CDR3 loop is CASSVGRQGYGEKLFF. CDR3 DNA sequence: TGTGCCAGCAGCGTAGGTAGACAGGGTTATGGAGAAAAACTGTTTTTT.